One sample yielded the 30 T cell receptor beta chains listed below, sequenced in a study of blood T cells in healthy people across ages. A second PCR, run for about 7 to 11 cycles, used a sample-barcoded 5' primer plus a J-beta primer mix. TCRdb redid the calling of the 5' RACE reads with MiXCR, one entry per CDR3 protein. The table has about 1.4 million distinct CDR3 sequences, approximately 63% seen once. Material for sequencing was blood. The source of these receptors is a man aged 18 to 29 in good health.

The chain combines TRBV20-1 with TRBJ2-1, with D hard to call. Germline V gives CDR1 DFQATT, CDR2 SNEGSKA (reference sequence). V shed 0 bases and J shed 6 bases, with 6 bases lying between them. This CDR3 comprises 12 residues. CDR3 coding DNA: TGCAGTGCTAGAGATGATGGCAATGAGCAGTTCTTC. This encodes CSARDDGNEQFF.

The rearrangement uses TRBV7-9 and TRBJ2-5, with TRBD1 identical over 9 bases. The germline gives CDR1 SEHNR, CDR2 FQNEAQ (reference sequence). This CDR3 comprises 16 residues. V dropped 5 bases and J dropped 4; count of bases not matched to a gene: 11. The CDR3 protein is CASSLPDRGGGETQYF. The CDR3 DNA follows: TGTGCCAGCAGCCTGCCGGACAGGGGAGGGGGAGAGACCCAGTACTTC.

The J gene is TRBJ2-1, the V gene TRBV20-1, with TRBD2 matching over 7 bases. V lost 4 bases and J lost 4; bases outside the gene matches: 10. This CDR3 has 15 residues. Germline V CDR1 and CDR2: DFQATT, SNEGSKA (reference sequence). CDR3 nucleotide sequence: TGCAGTGCTAAGTCCCCGCGGGAGCGTTACAATGAGCAGTTCTTC. Encoded protein: CSAKSPRERYNEQFF.

The genes are TRBV5-1 and TRBJ2-4; D unclear. V was clipped by 1 base and J by 4 bases, with 9 bases between them. Germline V gives CDR1 SGHRS, CDR2 YFSETQ. CDR3 length: 14 amino acids. The CDR3 bases are TGCGCCAGCAGCTTGACTGACTCAAAAAACATTCAGTACTTC. This translates into CASSLTDSKNIQYF.

There are a few counts of this clonotype. The chain recombines TRBV27 with TRBJ2-7; 8 bases map to TRBD1. The CDR3 is 14 amino acids. The trim removed 4 bases at V and 4 bases at J, leaving 6 bases unmatched. Germline V gives CDR1 MNHEY, CDR2 SMNVEV (reference sequence). The CDR3 sequence: CASSYRGSNYEQYF. DNA for the CDR3: TGTGCCAGCAGTTACAGGGGGTCAAATTACGAGCAGTACTTC.

This chain connects TRBV4-3 to TRBJ1-2, with TRBD1 matching 7 bases. This CDR3 spans 15 amino acids. Losses at the gene ends were 4 bases for V and 6 bases for J; bases not matched to a gene: 11. CDR1 and CDR2 (germline): LGHNA, YSLEER. The CDR3, as DNA: TGCGCCAGCAGCCCGGGACGAATGACAGGGAATGGCTACACCTTC. Its protein is CASSPGRMTGNGYTF.

CDR3 coding DNA: TGTGCCATCAGTGTCCGGACAGACGTTGAAGCTTTCTTT. This sequence encodes CAISVRTDVEAFF. This rearrangement joins TRBV10-3 to TRBJ1-1; a possible D gene is TRBD1 (6 bases). V was pared by 4 bases and J by 7 bases, with 13 bases between. Germline CDR1 is ENHRY and CDR2 is SYGVKD. The CDR3 sequence is 13 residues long.

The chain recombines TRBV9 with TRBJ1-6; D may be TRBD1 (5 bases). V gave up 4 bases and J gave up 9 bases, with 14 bases separating them. Germline V lookup: CDR1 SGDLS, CDR2 YYNGEE. The CDR3 runs to 14 residues. The CDR3 protein is CASSTTVRSSPLHF. Here the CDR3 DNA reads TGTGCCAGCAGCACGACAGTCCGCTCTTCACCCCTCCACTTT.

The gene calls are TRBV6-2 or TRBV6-3 and TRBJ2-7; the D gene is possibly TRBD1 (6 bases). The CDR3 contains 15 residues. Between the trimmed V and J ends, which lost 3 bases and 5 bases, there was a span of 17 bases. Germline CDR1 is MNHEY and CDR2 is SVGEGT. The CDR3 DNA follows: TGTGCCAGCAGTTATTACAGGGCTAGTAGCCACGAGCAGTACTTC. Its protein product is CASSYYRASSHEQYF.

The rearrangement uses TRBV29-1 and TRBJ1-1; possible D gene TRBD1, 6 bases. V was clipped by 7 bases and J by 7 bases, with 13 bases between them. Germline CDR1 is SQVTM and CDR2 is ANQGSEA. The CDR3 runs to 11 residues. The CDR3 nucleotides read TGCAGCGACAGGGTACGTGGTGAAGCTTTCTTT. Translation: CSDRVRGEAFF.

V is TRBV4-1 and J is TRBJ2-7; D is unresolved. Germline values: CDR1 MGHRA, CDR2 YSYEKL. The ends were cut back, 4 bases at V and 0 bases at J, with 16 bases in the middle. CDR3 size: 16 residues. As DNA, the CDR3 is TGCGCCAGCAGCCCCATGGCTTCCACTGCCTCCTACGAGCAGTACTTC. Translated, it gives CASSPMASTASYEQYF.

The gene calls are TRBV29-1 and TRBJ2-5; no definite D call. V was clipped by 4 bases and J by 7 bases, with 7 bases between them. The germline V gene encodes CDR1 SQVTM and CDR2 ANQGSEA. CDR3 length: 10 residues. In DNA form, the CDR3 reads TGCAGCGTTGTAAGTGGGACCCAGTACTTC. Encoded protein: CSVVSGTQYF.

The rearrangement links TRBV29-1 to TRBJ2-1; 12 bases fit TRBD2. The CDR3 has 14 residues. Trimming cost V 2 bases and J 8 bases; bases outside gene matches: 4. Germline V gene sequence: CDR1 SQVTM, CDR2 ANQGSEA. The CDR3 coding sequence is TGCAGCGTTGAAAGGCTAGCGGGGGGGCATGAGCAGTTCTTC. Translated, it gives CSVERLAGGHEQFF.

The genes are TRBV11-3 and TRBJ2-2, with D perhaps TRBD1 (5 bases). CDR1 SGHNT and CDR2 YENEEA come from the germline V gene. The CDR3 consists of 13 residues. V was cut by 5 bases and J by 7 bases, with 11 bases left in between. CDR3 DNA sequence: TGTGCCAGCAGCGTGGCAAGGGGCGGGGAGCTGTTTTTT. As protein: CASSVARGGELFF. The whole variable domain, remainder taken from reference TRBV11-3 and TRBJ2-2, is EAGVVQSPRYKIIEKKQPVAFWCNPISGHNTLYWYLQNLGQGPELLIRYENEEAVDDSQLPKDRFSAERLKGVDSTLKIQPAELGDSAVYLCASSVARGGELFFGEGSRLTVL.

This clonotype has more than one count but fewer than ten. V and J are TRBV9 and TRBJ2-3; 9 bases agree with TRBD2. The V and J ends lost 3 bases and 3 bases, in that order; junction bases with no gene match: 11. Germline V gene sequence: CDR1 SGDLS, CDR2 YYNGEE. This CDR3 has 17 residues. Here the CDR3 DNA reads TGTGCCAGCAGCGGCTATGCTAGCGGGATGCCAACAGATACGCAGTATTTT. This codes for CASSGYASGMPTDTQYF.

The V gene is TRBV6-6, the J gene TRBJ1-5; TRBD1 matches at 9 bases. Germline V gene lookup returns CDR1 MNHNY and CDR2 SVGAGI (reference sequence). Losses at the gene ends were 6 bases for V and 4 bases for J; bases not matched to a gene: 7. This CDR3 comprises 15 residues. This CDR3 is CASRQDRGGNQPQHF. The CDR3 DNA is TGTGCCAGCAGACAGGACAGGGGCGGTAATCAGCCCCAGCATTTT.

The chain employs TRBV7-9 and TRBJ1-1; D is undetermined. CDR1 is SEHNR and CDR2 is FQNEAQ in the germline V gene (reference sequence). With 7 bases removed from V and 11 bases from J, the gap between germline ends came to 11 bases. CDR3 length equals 10 residues. For the CDR3, the DNA is TGTGCCAGCACCATACCCGACGCTTTCTTT. Residues: CASTIPDAFF.

The genes are TRBV21-1 and TRBJ1-2; TRBD1 is the table's D call, not checked against the DNA. TRBV21-1 represents a pseudogene. There are 15 residues in the CDR3. The CDR3 DNA reads as TGTGCCAGCAGCAAAGGGGGGTCTCCTAACTATGGCTACACCTTC. Translating gives CASSKGGSPNYGYTF.

J is TRBJ1-6 and V is TRBV5-5, with TRBD1 matching 7 bases. Looked up from germline, CDR1 is SGHKS and CDR2 is YYEKEE (reference sequence). V shed 4 bases and J 9 bases; nucleotides not matched to a gene: 10. CDR3 length equals 15 residues. The CDR3: CASSLSGDSGSPLHF. In DNA, the CDR3 is TGTGCCAGCAGCCTAAGTGGGGACAGTGGTTCACCCCTCCACTTT.

V usage is TRBV6-2 or TRBV6-3 and J usage is TRBJ2-3; D may be TRBD2 (6 bases). Germline CDR1 MNHEY, CDR2 SVGEGT. Between the trimmed V and J ends, which lost 5 bases and 5 bases, there was a span of 20 bases. The CDR3 is 16 amino acids. The CDR3: CASSTRWEVVGDTQYF. Written as DNA, the CDR3 is TGTGCCAGCAGTACCAGGTGGGAGGTTGTAGGAGATACGCAGTATTTT.

This chain connects TRBV4-1 to TRBJ1-1; no firm D call. This CDR3 spans 13 amino acids. In germline, CDR1 is MGHRA, CDR2 YSYEKL. The V end was cut by 2 bases, the J end by 0 bases, with 4 bases between. Written as DNA, the CDR3 is TGCGCCAGCAGCCAAATCATGAACACTGAAGCTTTCTTT. Translating gives CASSQIMNTEAFF.

The chain uses TRBV10-3 and TRBJ2-1; TRBD2 aligns across 8 bases. Germline V gene data show CDR1 as ENHRY and CDR2 as SYGVKD. V shed 4 bases, J shed 1 base, and the junction held 9 bases outside the gene matches. The CDR3 has 17 amino acids. The CDR3 is CAISALPSGSSYNEQFF. Here the CDR3 DNA reads TGTGCCATCAGTGCCCTTCCAAGCGGGAGTTCCTACAATGAGCAGTTCTTC.

The V call is TRBV7-9, the J call TRBJ2-7, with D possibly being TRBD1 or TRBD2 (5 bases each). Germline V CDR1 and CDR2: SEHNR, FQNEAQ (reference sequence). The CDR3 spans 16 residues. Trimming stripped 2 bases from V and 1 base from J, with 15 bases between. The CDR3 protein is CASSLSSSGPSYEQYF. The CDR3 DNA follows: TGTGCCAGCAGCTTATCATCATCGGGACCTTCCTACGAGCAGTACTTC.

This chain connects TRBV4-1 to TRBJ2-7; no firm D call. V lost 3 bases and J 0 bases, leaving 6 bases between the germline ends. CDR1 is MGHRA and CDR2 is YSYEKL in the germline V gene. This CDR3 has 13 residues. CDR3 nucleotides: TGCGCCAGCAGCCAGGTGGACTCCTACGAGCAGTACTTC. It specifies CASSQVDSYEQYF.

The chain carries TRBV9 and TRBJ2-3, with 9 bases fitting TRBD1. This CDR3 spans 16 amino acids. Per germline, CDR1 SGDLS and CDR2 YYNGEE. The V and J ends lost 5 bases and 2 bases, in that order; junction bases with no gene match: 9. The CDR3 loop reads CASSGQRDRVTDTQYF. In nucleotides, the CDR3 is TGTGCCAGCAGTGGCCAGAGGGACAGGGTCACAGATACGCAGTATTTT.

This clonotype has only a few counts. The chain recombines TRBV5-1 with TRBJ1-2, with 7 bases that match TRBD1. Germline CDR1 reads SGHRS; CDR2 reads YFSETQ. V shed 4 bases and J 8 bases; nucleotides not matched to a gene: 14. The CDR3 is made up of 15 amino acids. CDR3 DNA: TGCGCCAGCAGCAGCACGGGGCCGACAGGGAAAGGCTACACCTTC. Amino acid sequence: CASSSTGPTGKGYTF.

The chain has TRBV10-3 and TRBJ2-1, with D possibly matching TRBD2 (6 bases). The CDR3 covers 15 residues. Trimming removed 6 bases at V and 0 bases at J, with 12 bases between. The germline gives CDR1 ENHRY, CDR2 SYGVKD. The CDR3 spells CAIRPSGSSYNEQFF. In DNA, the CDR3 is TGTGCCATCAGGCCCTCCGGGAGCTCCTACAATGAGCAGTTCTTC.

The rearrangement joins TRBV6-1 to TRBJ1-5, with a tentative D call TRBD1 (5 bases). Germline-derived CDR1 and CDR2 are MNHNS and SASEGT. CDR3 length: 13 amino acids. V dropped 8 bases and J dropped 1 base, with 9 bases sitting between them. The CDR3 loop is CASRQSSNQPQHF. The CDR3 DNA sequence: TGTGCCAGCCGACAGTCAAGCAATCAGCCCCAGCATTTT.

This clonotype was seen a few times. This chain connects TRBV20-1 to TRBJ1-4; TRBD1 might be the D (6 bases). The CDR3 length is 14 residues. With 0 bases removed from V and 5 bases from J, the gap between germline ends came to 10 bases. Germline V gene sequence: CDR1 DFQATT, CDR2 SNEGSKA (reference sequence). CDR3 in amino acids: CSARETGWNEKLFF. Written as DNA, the CDR3 is TGCAGTGCTAGAGAGACAGGATGGAATGAAAAACTGTTTTTT.

The V call is TRBV7-9, the J call TRBJ2-5, with D unclear. V shed 5 bases and J shed 5 bases, with 12 bases lying between them. Germline lookup yields CDR1 SEHNR and CDR2 FQNEAQ (reference sequence). The CDR3 extends over 13 amino acids. The CDR3 loop is CASSVPNLETQYF. CDR3 nucleotide sequence: TGTGCCAGCAGCGTACCGAACCTGGAGACCCAGTACTTC.